The TCR beta chain under discussion was sequenced for a study of shared clonotypes between healthy human individuals (TCRdb year 2020). Regarding the complete study: The cohort comprised two women and a few men aged 18 to 49 years. Libraries were prepared and TCR repertoires were sequenced by different laboratories using diverse techniques, in order to increase sequencing depth and limit assay-specific biases. For each donor, CD4 naive and CD4 memory were each run on three plates, CD8 naive on two plates, and CD8 memory on one plate. Between about 0.9 and 8.9 billion PBMCs per donor were obtained by leukapheresis. To estimate repertoire size and how much clonotypes are shared between individuals, the study performed deep sequencing of blood TCR repertoires from roughly five healthy adults. Overall results and qualifications from the work: Clonotypes shared by all four sorted-subset donors showed higher generation probabilities than non-shared clonotypes. Based on pairwise subsampling, the degree of clonotype sharing among donors was expected to be affected by sequencing depth. Sampling was limited to blood, and TCR repertoires in tissue likely differ from TCR repertoires in blood. Sharing across a few donors was observed for around 4.8% of naive CD4, 3% to 4% of naive CD8, 2.3% of memory CD4, and around 0.44% of memory CD8 clonotypes. Naive subsets generally had larger estimated clonotype richness than memory subsets did. Rarefaction of sorted-subset datasets indicated incomplete sequencing despite the large sequencing depth. The genetic and exposure-history diversity represented was limited by the small number of donors.

For this clone: No cognate antigen has been identified for it. No base qualities exist here, and no much larger clone lies one base off it.

TCR CDR3 regions were amplified from genomic DNA by multiplex PCR using the deep immunoSEQ assay. Genomic DNA extracted from each cell subset was distributed evenly over all wells of several immunoSEQ 96-well plates, and each plate served as one replicate. Each replicate PCR for sorted subsets received approximately 200 ng genomic DNA, equal to tens of thousands of T cell genomes. The purified libraries were quantified using a Qubit 3.0 fluorometer, sized with a Bioanalyzer 2100, and then quantified again using the KAPA Library Quantification kit. Each immunoSEQ 96-well plate was sequenced on its own single-read 150-cycle Illumina NextSeq 550 flow cell. The authors processed their data as follows. The immunoSEQ output contained only junctional sequences without quality scores, so filtering could not match that applied to full-length reads. Sequences were annotated with PyIR, a Python wrapper for IgBLAST v1.9, and V/J genes and CDR3 were assigned using IMGT germline references. Reads were removed for weak V/J assignments (E-value above 1e-6), missing CDR3, stop codons, out-of-frame junctions, or ambiguous translated residues. A V3J clonotype was defined by an identical inferred V gene, J gene, and CDR3 amino acid sequence. Percentage overlap between repertoires was computed as shared unique clonotypes divided by the size of the smaller repertoire. Repertoire richness was assessed with RTK rarefaction, the Chao1 estimator, and Recon v2.1 estimates of unobserved clonotypes. For all TCRbeta clonotypes obtained by the gDNA method from several donors, generation probabilities were computed with OLGA. Held by TCRdb, this immuneACCESS table contains in-frame sequences only and omits some clones. Under half of the omission traces to an unresolved V gene where checked; the cause of the rest is unknown. V and J calls and clone size are given by that table; D and trimming were obtained from the DNA. For this sample the table gives just over 2,000,000 clones, of which just under 95% were detected only once. The ten top clones hold about 1.1% of the sample.

CD8 naive samples consisted of CD45RO-negative cells that were positively selected for CCR7, yielding a CD45RA+CCR7+ population without TemRA cells. Healthy HIV-negative adults with no recently reported acute infections or vaccinations were included as donors. Every donor was a Caucasian adult residing in Nashville, Tennessee, USA. Blood was obtained by leukapheresis, after which PBMCs were separated by Ficoll-Histopaque density gradient centrifugation and cryopreserved in liquid nitrogen vapor phase. Analytical flow cytometry was used to check the purity and quantity of every magnetically sorted T cell population. Each sorted fraction had its genomic DNA isolated and then quantified by UV absorbance on a Nanodrop 2000c. From the cysteine up to the phenylalanine, the CDR3 has a length of 15 residues. The CDR3 DNA has 45 bases and is translated from base 1. V and J are truncated by 1 base and 4 bases respectively, leaving an intervening sequence of 14 bases. Reading the germline V gene gives CDR1 SGHAT and CDR2 FQNNGV.

The TCR was taken from a man aged 18 to 30 in good health. The rearranged segments are TRBV11-2 and TRBJ2-7; TRBD2 could be the D gene, as 5 bases match. The specimen sequenced was naive CD8+ T cells sorted from blood. The intended sense of this specimen's cell subset or site label: CD45RA+CCR7+. The sequenced DNA is TGTGCCAGCAGCTTAGGGCCTAGCAGGAATTACGAGCAGTACTTC. The translation is CASSLGPSRNYEQYF.